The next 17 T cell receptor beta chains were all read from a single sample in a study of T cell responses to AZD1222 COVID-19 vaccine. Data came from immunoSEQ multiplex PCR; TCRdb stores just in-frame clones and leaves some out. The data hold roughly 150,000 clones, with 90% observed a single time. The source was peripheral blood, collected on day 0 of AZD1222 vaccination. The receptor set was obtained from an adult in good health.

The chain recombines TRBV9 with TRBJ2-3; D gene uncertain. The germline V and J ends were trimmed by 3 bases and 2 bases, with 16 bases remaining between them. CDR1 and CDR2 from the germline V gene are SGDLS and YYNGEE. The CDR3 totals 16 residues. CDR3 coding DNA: TGTGCCAGCAGCGCGGCACACGGGCCACACACAGATACGCAGTATTTT. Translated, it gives CASSAAHGPHTDTQYF. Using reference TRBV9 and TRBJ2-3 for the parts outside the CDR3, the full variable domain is DSGVTQTPKHLITATGQRVTLRCSPRSGDLSVYWYQQSLDQGLQFLIQYYNGEERAKGNILERFSAQQFPDLHSELNLSSLELGDSALYFCASSAAHGPHTDTQYFGPGTRLTVL.

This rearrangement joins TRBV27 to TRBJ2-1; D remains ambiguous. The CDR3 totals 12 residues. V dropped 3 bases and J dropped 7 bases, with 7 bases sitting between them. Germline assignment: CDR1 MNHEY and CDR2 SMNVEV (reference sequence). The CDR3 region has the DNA TGTGCCAGCAGTTTTTCTAGGAATGAGCAGTTCTTC. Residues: CASSFSRNEQFF.

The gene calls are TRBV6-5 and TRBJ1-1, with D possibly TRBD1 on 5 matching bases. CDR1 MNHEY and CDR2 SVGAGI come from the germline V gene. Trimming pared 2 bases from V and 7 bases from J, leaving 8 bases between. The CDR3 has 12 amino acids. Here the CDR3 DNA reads TGTGCCAGCAGTTACGGAACAGGTGAAGCTTTCTTT. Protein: CASSYGTGEAFF.

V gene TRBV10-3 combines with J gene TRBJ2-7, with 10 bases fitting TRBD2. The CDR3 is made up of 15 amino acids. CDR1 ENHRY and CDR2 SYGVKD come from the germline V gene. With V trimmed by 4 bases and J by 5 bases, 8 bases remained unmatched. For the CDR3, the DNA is TGTGCCATCAGTGGAGCGGGAGGGCCTGAGAACGAGCAGTACTTC. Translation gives CAISGAGGPENEQYF.

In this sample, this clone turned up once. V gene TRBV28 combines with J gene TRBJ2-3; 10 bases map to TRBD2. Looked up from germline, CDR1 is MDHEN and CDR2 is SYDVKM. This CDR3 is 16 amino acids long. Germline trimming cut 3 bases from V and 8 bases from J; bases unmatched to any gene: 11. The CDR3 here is CASSFSGAGGPATQYF. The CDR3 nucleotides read TGTGCCAGCAGTTTCTCTGGAGCGGGAGGGCCGGCTACGCAGTATTTT.

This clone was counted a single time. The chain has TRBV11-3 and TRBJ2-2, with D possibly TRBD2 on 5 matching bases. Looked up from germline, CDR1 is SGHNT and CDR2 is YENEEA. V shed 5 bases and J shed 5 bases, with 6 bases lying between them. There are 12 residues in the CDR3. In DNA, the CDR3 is TGTGCCAGCAGCCCGGGAACCGGGGAGCTGTTTTTT. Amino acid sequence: CASSPGTGELFF.

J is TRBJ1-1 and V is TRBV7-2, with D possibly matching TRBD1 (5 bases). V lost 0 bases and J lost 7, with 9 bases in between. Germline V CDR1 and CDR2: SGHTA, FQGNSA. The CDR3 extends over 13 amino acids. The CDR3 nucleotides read TGTGCCAGCAGCTTAGCGGGGGTCGGTGAAGCTTTCTTT. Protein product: CASSLAGVGEAFF. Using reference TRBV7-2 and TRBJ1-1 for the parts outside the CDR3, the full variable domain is GAGVSQSPSNKVTEKGKDVELRCDPISGHTALYWYRQSLGQGLEFLIYFQGNSAPDKSGLPSDRFSAERTGGSVSTLTIQRTQQEDSAVYLCASSLAGVGEAFFGQGTRLTVV.

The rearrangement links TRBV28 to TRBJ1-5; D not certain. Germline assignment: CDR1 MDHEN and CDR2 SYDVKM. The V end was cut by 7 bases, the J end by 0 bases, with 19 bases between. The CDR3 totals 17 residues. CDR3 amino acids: CASNRLSGLPSNQPQHF. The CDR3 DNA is TGTGCCAGCAATAGGCTGTCGGGCCTACCTAGCAATCAGCCCCAGCATTTT. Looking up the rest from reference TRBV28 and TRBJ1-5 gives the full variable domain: DVKVTQSSRYLVKRTGEKVFLECVQDMDHENMFWYRQDPGLGLRLIYFSYDVKMKEKGDIPEGYSVSREKKERFSLILESASTNQTSMYLCASNRLSGLPSNQPQHFGDGTRLSIL.

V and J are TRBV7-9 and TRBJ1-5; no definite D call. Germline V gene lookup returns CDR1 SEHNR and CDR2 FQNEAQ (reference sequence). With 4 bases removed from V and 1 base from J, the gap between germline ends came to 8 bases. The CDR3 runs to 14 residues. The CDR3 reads CASSYSGSNQPQHF. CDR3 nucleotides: TGTGCCAGCAGCTATTCGGGAAGCAATCAGCCCCAGCATTTT.

CDR3 DNA sequence: TGTGCCAGCAGATCCGACGGGGGGGGCAGTTCCGAGCAGTACTTC. It specifies CASRSDGGGSSEQYF. This chain uses TRBV2 with TRBJ2-7, with 8 bases that match TRBD2. This CDR3 is 15 amino acids long. The V and J ends lost 6 bases and 6 bases, in that order; junction bases with no gene match: 13. The germline V gene has CDR1 SNHLY and CDR2 FYNNEI. Together with reference TRBV2 and TRBJ2-7, the CDR3 gives the full variable domain: EPEVTQTPSHQVTQMGQEVILRCVPISNHLYFYWYRQILGQKVEFLVSFYNNEISEKSEIFDDQFSVERPDGSNFTLKIRSTKLEDSAMYFCASRSDGGGSSEQYFGPGTRLTVT.

The CDR3 region is CASSYSLMRGQETQYF. As DNA, the CDR3 is TGTGCCAGCAGTTACTCCCTTATGAGGGGCCAAGAGACCCAGTACTTC. The V gene is TRBV6-5, the J gene TRBJ2-5; tentatively, D is TRBD1 or TRBD2 (5 bases each). The germline V and J ends were trimmed by 0 bases and 1 base, with 12 bases remaining between them. CDR3 length equals 16 residues. Germline loops: CDR1 MNHEY, CDR2 SVGAGI.

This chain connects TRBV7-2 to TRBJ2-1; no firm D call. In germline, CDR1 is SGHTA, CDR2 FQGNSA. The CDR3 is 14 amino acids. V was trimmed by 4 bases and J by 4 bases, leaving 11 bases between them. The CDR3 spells CASSSAPRYNEQFF. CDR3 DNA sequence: TGTGCCAGCAGCTCCGCCCCAAGGTACAATGAGCAGTTCTTC.

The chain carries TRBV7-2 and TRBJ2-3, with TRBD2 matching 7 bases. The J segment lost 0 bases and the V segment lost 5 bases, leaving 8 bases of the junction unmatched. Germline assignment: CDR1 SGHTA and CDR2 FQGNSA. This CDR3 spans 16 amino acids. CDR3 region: CASSTRLAVSTDTQYF. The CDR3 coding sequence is TGTGCCAGCAGCACAAGACTAGCAGTTAGCACAGATACGCAGTATTTT.

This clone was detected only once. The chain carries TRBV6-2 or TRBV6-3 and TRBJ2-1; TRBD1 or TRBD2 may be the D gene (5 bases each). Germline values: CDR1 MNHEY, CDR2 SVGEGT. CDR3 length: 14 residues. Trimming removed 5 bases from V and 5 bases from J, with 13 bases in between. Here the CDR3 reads CASSAAGTHNEQFF. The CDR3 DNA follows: TGTGCCAGCAGTGCAGCCGGGACGCACAATGAGCAGTTCTTC.

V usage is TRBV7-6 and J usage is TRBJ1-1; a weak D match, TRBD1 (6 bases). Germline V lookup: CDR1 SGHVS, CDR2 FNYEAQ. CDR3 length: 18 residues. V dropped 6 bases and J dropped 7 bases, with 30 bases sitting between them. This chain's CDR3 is CASSPIGLWGARGIEAFF. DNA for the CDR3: TGTGCCAGCAGTCCAATTGGGTTGTGGGGTGCCAGGGGCATTGAAGCTTTCTTT.

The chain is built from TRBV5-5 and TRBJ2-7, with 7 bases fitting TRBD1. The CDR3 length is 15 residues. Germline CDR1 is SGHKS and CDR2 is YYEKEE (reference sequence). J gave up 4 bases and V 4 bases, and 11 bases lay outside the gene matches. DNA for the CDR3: TGTGCCAGCAGCCTACACACCGGGACAGAGTACGAGCAGTACTTC. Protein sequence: CASSLHTGTEYEQYF.

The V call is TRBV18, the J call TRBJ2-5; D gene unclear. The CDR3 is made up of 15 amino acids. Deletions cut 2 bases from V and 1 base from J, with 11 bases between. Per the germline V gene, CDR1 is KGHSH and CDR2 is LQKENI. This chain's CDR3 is CASSPGITGQETQYF. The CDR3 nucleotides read TGTGCCAGCTCACCAGGGATTACCGGCCAAGAGACCCAGTACTTC.